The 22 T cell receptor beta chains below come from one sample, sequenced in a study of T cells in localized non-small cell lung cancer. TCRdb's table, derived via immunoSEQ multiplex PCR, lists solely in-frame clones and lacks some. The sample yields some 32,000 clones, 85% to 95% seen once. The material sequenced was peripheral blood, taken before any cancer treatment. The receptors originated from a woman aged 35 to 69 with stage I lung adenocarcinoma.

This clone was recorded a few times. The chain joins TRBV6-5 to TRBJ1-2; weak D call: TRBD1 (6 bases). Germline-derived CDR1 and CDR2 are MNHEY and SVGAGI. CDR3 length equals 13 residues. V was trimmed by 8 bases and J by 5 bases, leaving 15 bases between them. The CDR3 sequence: CASSLEGGYGYTF. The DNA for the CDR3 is TGTGCCAGCTCCCTCGAGGGGGGGTATGGCTACACCTTC.

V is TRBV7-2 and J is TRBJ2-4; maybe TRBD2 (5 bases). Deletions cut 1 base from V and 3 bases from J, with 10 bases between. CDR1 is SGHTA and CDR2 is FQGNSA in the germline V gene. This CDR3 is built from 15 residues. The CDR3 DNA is TGTGCCAGCAGCTTAGGAGGCGCGGGCAAAAACATTCAGTACTTC. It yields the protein CASSLGGAGKNIQYF.

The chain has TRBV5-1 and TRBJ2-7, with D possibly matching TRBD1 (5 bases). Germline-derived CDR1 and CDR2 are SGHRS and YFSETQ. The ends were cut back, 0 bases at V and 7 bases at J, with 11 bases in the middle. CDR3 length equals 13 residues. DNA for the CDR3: TGCGCCAGCAGCTTGGTTGTAGGGGATGAGCAGTACTTC. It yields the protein CASSLVVGDEQYF.

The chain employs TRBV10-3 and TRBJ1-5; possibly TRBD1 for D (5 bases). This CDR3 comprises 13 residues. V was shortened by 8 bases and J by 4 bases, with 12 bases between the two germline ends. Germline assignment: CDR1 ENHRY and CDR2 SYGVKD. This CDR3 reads CAIRGDENQPQHF. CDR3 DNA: TGTGCCATCCGGGGGGACGAGAATCAGCCCCAGCATTTT.

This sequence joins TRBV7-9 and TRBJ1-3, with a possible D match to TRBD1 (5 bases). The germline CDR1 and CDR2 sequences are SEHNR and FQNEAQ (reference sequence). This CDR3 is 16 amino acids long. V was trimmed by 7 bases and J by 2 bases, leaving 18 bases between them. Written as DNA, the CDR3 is TGTGCCAGCACCCCACTTGGGGGATCTACTGGAAACACCATATATTTT. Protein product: CASTPLGGSTGNTIYF.

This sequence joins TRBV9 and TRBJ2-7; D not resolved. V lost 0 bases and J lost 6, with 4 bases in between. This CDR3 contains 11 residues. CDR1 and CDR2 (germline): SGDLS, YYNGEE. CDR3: CASSVEGEQYF. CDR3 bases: TGTGCCAGCAGCGTAGAAGGCGAGCAGTACTTC.

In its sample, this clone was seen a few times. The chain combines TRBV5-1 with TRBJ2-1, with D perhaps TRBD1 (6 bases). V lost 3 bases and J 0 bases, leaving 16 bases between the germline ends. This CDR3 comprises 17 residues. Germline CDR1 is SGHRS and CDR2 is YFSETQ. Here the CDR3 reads CASSSRQASSSYNEQFF. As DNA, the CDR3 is TGCGCCAGCAGCTCCCGACAGGCCTCAAGCTCCTACAATGAGCAGTTCTTC.

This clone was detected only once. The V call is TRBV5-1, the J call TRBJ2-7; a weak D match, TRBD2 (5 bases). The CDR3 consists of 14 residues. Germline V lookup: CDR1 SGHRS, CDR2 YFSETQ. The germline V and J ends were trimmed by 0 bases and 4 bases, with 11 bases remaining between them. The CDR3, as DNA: TGCGCCAGCAGCTTGGAGGGCTCGGGATACGAGCAGTACTTC. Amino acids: CASSLEGSGYEQYF.

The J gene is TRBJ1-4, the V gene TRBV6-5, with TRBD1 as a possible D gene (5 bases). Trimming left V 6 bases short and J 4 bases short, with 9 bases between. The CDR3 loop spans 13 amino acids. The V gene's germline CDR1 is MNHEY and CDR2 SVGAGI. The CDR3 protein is CASSRQRNEKLFF. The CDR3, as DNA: TGTGCCAGCAGCCGACAGCGTAATGAAAAACTGTTTTTT.

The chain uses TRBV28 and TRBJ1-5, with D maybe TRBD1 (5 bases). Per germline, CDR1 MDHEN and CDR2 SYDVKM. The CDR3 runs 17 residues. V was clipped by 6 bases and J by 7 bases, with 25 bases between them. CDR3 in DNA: TGTGCCAGCAGACCCCCCGGGACCCGGGGTGTTATGCAGCCCCAGCATTTT. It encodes CASRPPGTRGVMQPQHF. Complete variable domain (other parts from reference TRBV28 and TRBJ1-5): DVKVTQSSRYLVKRTGEKVFLECVQDMDHENMFWYRQDPGLGLRLIYFSYDVKMKEKGDIPEGYSVSREKKERFSLILESASTNQTSMYLCASRPPGTRGVMQPQHFGDGTRLSIL.

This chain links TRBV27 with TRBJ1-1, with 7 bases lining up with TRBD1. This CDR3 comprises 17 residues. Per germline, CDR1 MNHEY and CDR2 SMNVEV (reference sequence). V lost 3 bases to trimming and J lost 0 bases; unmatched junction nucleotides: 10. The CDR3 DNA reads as TGTGCCAGCAGTTTGTTTAGCACAGGGGAGATGAACACTGAAGCTTTCTTT. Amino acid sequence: CASSLFSTGEMNTEAFF.

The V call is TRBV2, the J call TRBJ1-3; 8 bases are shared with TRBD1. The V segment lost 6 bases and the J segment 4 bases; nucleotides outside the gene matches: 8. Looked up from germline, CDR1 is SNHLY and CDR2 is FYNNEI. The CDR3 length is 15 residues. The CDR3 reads CASSRDRISGNTIYF. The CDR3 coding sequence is TGTGCCAGCAGCCGGGACAGGATAAGCGGAAACACCATATATTTT.

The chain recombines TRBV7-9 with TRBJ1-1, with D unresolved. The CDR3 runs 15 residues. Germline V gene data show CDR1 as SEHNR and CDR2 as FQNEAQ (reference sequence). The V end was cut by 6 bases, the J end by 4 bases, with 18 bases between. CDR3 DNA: TGTGCCAGCAGACCTAACCCGAGGCGAGGCACTGAAGCTTTCTTT. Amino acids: CASRPNPRRGTEAFF.

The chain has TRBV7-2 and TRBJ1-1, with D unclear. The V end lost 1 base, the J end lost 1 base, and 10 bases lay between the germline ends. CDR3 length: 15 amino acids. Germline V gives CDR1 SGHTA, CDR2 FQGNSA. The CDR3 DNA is TGTGCCAGCAGCTTAGATCCGAGAGGGAACACTGAAGCTTTCTTT. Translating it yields CASSLDPRGNTEAFF.

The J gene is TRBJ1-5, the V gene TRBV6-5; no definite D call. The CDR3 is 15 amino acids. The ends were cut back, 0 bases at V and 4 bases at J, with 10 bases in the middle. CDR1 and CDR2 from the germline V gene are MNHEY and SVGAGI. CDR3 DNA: TGTGCCAGCAGTTACTCGAATGCGGGGAATCAGCCCCAGCATTTT. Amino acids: CASSYSNAGNQPQHF.

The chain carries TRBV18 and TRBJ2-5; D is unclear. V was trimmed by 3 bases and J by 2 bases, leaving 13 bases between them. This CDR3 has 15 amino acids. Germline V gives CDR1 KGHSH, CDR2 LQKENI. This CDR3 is CASSPLGRSQETQYF. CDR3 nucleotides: TGTGCCAGCTCACCCCTAGGAAGAAGTCAAGAGACCCAGTACTTC.

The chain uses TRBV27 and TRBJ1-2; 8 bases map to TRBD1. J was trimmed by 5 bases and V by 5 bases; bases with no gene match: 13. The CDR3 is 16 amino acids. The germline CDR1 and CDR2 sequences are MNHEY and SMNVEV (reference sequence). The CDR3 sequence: CASSPRTGQLWYGYTF. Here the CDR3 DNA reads TGTGCCAGCAGTCCCCGGACAGGGCAGTTGTGGTATGGCTACACCTTC.

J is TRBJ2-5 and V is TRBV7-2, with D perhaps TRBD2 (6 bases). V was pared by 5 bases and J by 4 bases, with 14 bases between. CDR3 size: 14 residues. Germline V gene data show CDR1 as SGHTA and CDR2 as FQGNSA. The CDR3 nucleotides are TGTGCCAGCAGCCCTCGCGGTAGCGGAGAGACCCAGTACTTC. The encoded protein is CASSPRGSGETQYF.

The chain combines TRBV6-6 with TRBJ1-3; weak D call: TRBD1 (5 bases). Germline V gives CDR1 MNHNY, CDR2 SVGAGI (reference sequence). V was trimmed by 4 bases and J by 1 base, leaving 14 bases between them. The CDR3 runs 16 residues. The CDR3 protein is CASSWGGTESGNTIYF. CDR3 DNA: TGTGCCAGCAGTTGGGGGGGTACCGAATCTGGAAACACCATATATTTT.

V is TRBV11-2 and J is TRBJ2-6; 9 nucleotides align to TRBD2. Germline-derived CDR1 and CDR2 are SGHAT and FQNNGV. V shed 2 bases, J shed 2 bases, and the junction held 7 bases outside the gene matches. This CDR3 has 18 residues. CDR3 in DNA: TGTGCCAGCAGCTTAAGTGCGGGGGGGAACACTGGGGCCAACGTCCTGACTTTC. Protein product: CASSLSAGGNTGANVLTF.

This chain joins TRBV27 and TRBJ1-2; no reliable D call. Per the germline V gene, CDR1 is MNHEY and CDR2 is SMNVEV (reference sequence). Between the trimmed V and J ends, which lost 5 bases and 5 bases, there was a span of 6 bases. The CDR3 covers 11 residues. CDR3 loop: CASSGPYGYTF. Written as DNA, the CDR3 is TGTGCCAGCAGTGGCCCTTATGGCTACACCTTC.

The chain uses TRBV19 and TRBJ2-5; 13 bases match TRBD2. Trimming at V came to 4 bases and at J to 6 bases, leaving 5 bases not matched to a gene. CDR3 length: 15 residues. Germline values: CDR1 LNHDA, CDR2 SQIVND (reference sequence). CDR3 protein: CASSTRTSGRQTQYF. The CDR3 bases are TGTGCCAGTAGTACCCGGACTAGCGGGAGACAGACCCAGTACTTC.